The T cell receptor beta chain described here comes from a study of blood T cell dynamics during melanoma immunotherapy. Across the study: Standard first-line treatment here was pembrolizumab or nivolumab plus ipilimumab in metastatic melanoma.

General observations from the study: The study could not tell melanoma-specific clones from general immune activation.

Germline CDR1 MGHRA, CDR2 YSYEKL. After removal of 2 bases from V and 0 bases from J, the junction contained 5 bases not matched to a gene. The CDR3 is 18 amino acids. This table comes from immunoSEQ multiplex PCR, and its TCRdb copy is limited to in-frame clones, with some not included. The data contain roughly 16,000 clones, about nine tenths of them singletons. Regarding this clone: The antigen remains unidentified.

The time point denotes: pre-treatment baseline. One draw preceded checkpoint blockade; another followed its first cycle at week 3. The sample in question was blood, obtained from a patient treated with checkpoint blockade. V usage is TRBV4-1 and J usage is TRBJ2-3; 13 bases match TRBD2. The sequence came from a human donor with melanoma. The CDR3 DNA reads TGCGCCAGCAGCCAAATACTAGCGGGGGGGCCAAGCACAGATACGCAGTATTTT. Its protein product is CASSQILAGGPSTDTQYF.